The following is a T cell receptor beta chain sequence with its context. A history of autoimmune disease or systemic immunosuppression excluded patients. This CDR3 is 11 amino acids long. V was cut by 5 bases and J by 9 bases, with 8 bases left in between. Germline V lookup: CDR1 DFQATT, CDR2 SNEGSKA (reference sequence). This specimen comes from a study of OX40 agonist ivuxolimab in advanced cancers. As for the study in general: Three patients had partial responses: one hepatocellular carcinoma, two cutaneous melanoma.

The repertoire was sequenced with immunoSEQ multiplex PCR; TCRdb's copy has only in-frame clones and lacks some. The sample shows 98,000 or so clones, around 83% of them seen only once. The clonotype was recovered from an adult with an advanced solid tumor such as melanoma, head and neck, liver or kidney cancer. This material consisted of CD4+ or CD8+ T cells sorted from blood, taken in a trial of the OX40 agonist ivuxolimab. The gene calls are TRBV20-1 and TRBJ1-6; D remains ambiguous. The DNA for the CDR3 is TGCAGTGCTCGACTGGGTTCACCCCTCCACTTT. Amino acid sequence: CSARLGSPLHF.